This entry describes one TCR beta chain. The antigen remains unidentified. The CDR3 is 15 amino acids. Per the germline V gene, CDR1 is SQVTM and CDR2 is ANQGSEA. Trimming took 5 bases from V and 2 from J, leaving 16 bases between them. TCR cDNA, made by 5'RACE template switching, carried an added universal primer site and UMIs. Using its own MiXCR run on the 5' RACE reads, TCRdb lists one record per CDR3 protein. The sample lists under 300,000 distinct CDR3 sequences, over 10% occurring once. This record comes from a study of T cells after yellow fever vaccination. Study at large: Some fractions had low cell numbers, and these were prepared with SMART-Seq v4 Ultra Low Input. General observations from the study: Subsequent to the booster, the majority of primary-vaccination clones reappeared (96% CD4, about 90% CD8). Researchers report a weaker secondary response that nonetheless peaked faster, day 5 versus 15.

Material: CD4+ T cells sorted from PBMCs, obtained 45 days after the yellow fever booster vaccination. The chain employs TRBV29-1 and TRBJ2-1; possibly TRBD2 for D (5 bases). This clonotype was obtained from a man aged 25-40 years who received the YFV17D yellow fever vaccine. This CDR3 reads CSVSARPSPYNEQFF. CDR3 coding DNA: TGCAGCGTTTCGGCTAGACCTAGCCCCTACAATGAGCAGTTCTTC.